The 25 T cell receptor beta chains given below trace back to one sample, sequenced in a study of identical twins. TCRdb processed the 5' RACE reads anew with MiXCR; each CDR3 protein has one entry. The sample consists of about 1.7 million distinct CDR3 sequences, around a third of them appearing once. Sequenced sample: cord blood. Every receptor here comes from a newborn girl in good health.

J is TRBJ2-3 and V is TRBV12-3 or TRBV12-4; D uncertain. The CDR3 contains 14 residues. V shed 4 bases and J shed 2 bases, with 10 bases lying between them. The CDR3 sequence is CASSYTGITDTQYF. In nucleotides, the CDR3 is TGTGCCAGCAGTTATACGGGTATCACAGATACGCAGTATTTT.

This clonotype was detected a few times. J is TRBJ2-1 and V is TRBV4-1; the match to TRBD2 covers 8 bases. CDR1 MGHRA and CDR2 YSYEKL come from the germline V gene. The CDR3 runs to 17 residues. The V segment lost 2 bases and the J segment 5 bases; nucleotides outside the gene matches: 11. As DNA, the CDR3 is TGCGCCAGCAGCCAATTGGCGTGGCTAGCGGGCCACAATGAGCAGTTCTTC. Protein: CASSQLAWLAGHNEQFF.

The chain carries TRBV3-1 and TRBJ2-5; TRBD2 aligns across 7 bases. CDR1 LGHDT and CDR2 YNNKEL come from the germline V gene (reference sequence). V lost 4 bases and J lost 11; bases outside the gene matches: 13. The CDR3 has 14 amino acids. CDR3 bases: TGTGCCAGCAGCCGCCTGGGCGGGAGTAATGAGCAGTACTTC. This codes for CASSRLGGSNEQYF.

Here the CDR3 DNA reads TGTGCCAGCAGTGAAGGACTAGAAAGCACAGATACGCAGTATTTT. Translating it yields CASSEGLESTDTQYF. The genes are TRBV6-1 and TRBJ2-3; D is possibly TRBD2 (6 bases). V was trimmed by 1 base and J by 0 bases, leaving 8 bases between them. The CDR3 covers 15 residues. Looked up from germline, CDR1 is MNHNS and CDR2 is SASEGT.

Only one count was recorded for this clonotype. This rearrangement joins TRBV6-5 to TRBJ1-6, with D perhaps TRBD1 (6 bases). Germline values: CDR1 MNHEY, CDR2 SVGAGI. This CDR3 has 16 residues. Trimming removed 6 bases at V and 7 bases at J, with 19 bases between. This CDR3 is CASSPTITGSNSPLHF. CDR3 bases: TGTGCCAGCAGCCCCACGATCACAGGGAGCAATTCACCCCTCCACTTT.

In its sample, this clonotype was seen a few times. V usage is TRBV10-3 and J usage is TRBJ1-2, with 7 bases lining up with TRBD1. This CDR3 is built from 13 residues. The V gene's germline CDR1 is ENHRY and CDR2 SYGVKD. V lost 7 bases to trimming and J lost 4 bases; unmatched junction nucleotides: 6. This chain's CDR3 is CAIKSTGIYGYTF. DNA of the CDR3: TGTGCCATCAAGTCGACAGGGATCTATGGCTACACCTTC.

As concerns this clonotype: A junction boundary mismatches the germline segment, possibly from a read error. CDR3 sequence: CASSLGQGGNLPQHF. In DNA, the CDR3 is TGTGCCAGCAGCTTAGGACAGGGTGGCAATCTGCCCCAGCATTTT. The V and J genes are TRBV7-2 and TRBJ1-5; 7 bases map to TRBD1. Looked up from germline, CDR1 is SGHTA and CDR2 is FQGNSA. The CDR3 consists of 15 residues.

This clonotype has just a few counts. This rearrangement joins TRBV5-1 to TRBJ2-7, with D uncertain. CDR1 is SGHRS, CDR2 YFSETQ, per germline. The V gene lost 3 bases and the J gene lost 1 base, with 11 bases spanning the gap. The CDR3 is made up of 14 amino acids. The DNA of the CDR3 is TGCGCCAGCAGCTCCTTAGGGATGTCCTACGAGCAGTACTTC. Translating it yields CASSSLGMSYEQYF. Variable domain in full (rest from reference TRBV5-1 and TRBJ2-7): KAGVTQTPRYLIKTRGQQVTLSCSPISGHRSVSWYQQTPGQGLQFLFEYFSETQRNKGNFPGRFSGRQFSNSRSEMNVSTLELGDSALYLCASSSLGMSYEQYFGPGTRLTVT.

The chain employs TRBV21-1 and TRBJ2-1; no DNA check was done on the table's D call, TRBD2. TRBV21-1 is a known pseudogene. The CDR3 runs to 17 residues. Here the CDR3 reads CASSKGVRTSGSNEQFF. DNA for the CDR3: TGTGCCAGCAGCAAAGGGGTGCGGACTAGCGGGAGTAATGAGCAGTTCTTC.

Note on this clonotype: Relative to the germline gene, one junction end is altered; a read error may explain this. This sequence joins TRBV6-1 and TRBJ2-3, with 12 positions matching TRBD2. The CDR3 loop spans 15 amino acids. Looked up from germline, CDR1 is MNHNS and CDR2 is SASEGT. CDR3 sequence reads: CASRTSGDSTGTQYF. The CDR3, as DNA: TGTGCCAGCCGGACTAGCGGGGATAGCACAGGTACGCAGTATTTT.

As concerns this clonotype: A much larger clone lies a single base off, so this may be a read error. The rearrangement joins TRBV20-1 to TRBJ2-2, with unresolved D. This CDR3 contains 13 residues. CDR1 is DFQATT, CDR2 SNEGSKA, per germline (reference sequence). Trimming shortened V by 2 bases and J by 0 bases, and 4 bases separated the two germline ends. CDR3 amino acids: CSARQANTGELFF. The CDR3 DNA sequence: TGCAGTGCTAGACAGGCGAACACCGGGGAGCTGTTTTTT.

The genes are TRBV5-1 and TRBJ2-5; 7 nucleotides line up with TRBD1. The CDR3 length is 15 residues. Germline V gives CDR1 SGHRS, CDR2 YFSETQ. J lost 2 bases, V lost 6 bases, and 10 bases had no gene match. The CDR3 region has the DNA TGCGCCAGCAAAACAGGGGACGTAGTACAAGAGACCCAGTACTTC. It translates to CASKTGDVVQETQYF.

A few counts support this clonotype. The chain employs TRBV2 and TRBJ1-2; D gene ambiguous. This CDR3 region has 14 residues. Looked up from germline, CDR1 is SNHLY and CDR2 is FYNNEI. V lost 3 bases to trimming and J lost 0 bases, with 8 bases between them. CDR3 loop: CASSDRPSNYGYTF. CDR3 DNA: TGTGCCAGCAGTGACCGACCCTCTAACTATGGCTACACCTTC.

The chain employs TRBV3-1 and TRBJ2-1; 8 bases fit TRBD2. The CDR3 consists of 16 residues. Germline V gene lookup returns CDR1 LGHDT and CDR2 YNNKEL (reference sequence). V gave up 1 base and J gave up 6 bases; unmatched junction bases: 8. CDR3 nucleotides: TGTGCCAGCAGCCAAGGGGTAGCGGGATGGGGCAATGAGCAGTTCTTC. Translation: CASSQGVAGWGNEQFF.

This clonotype has only a few counts. The V call is TRBV5-1, the J call TRBJ2-7, with 9 positions matching TRBD2. J gave up 2 bases and V 0 bases, and 6 bases lay outside the gene matches. The CDR3 sequence is 16 residues long. Germline V gene data show CDR1 as SGHRS and CDR2 as YFSETQ. CDR3 coding DNA: TGCGCCAGCAGCTTGGAGAGTCTAGCGGGGACCTACGAGCAGTACTTC. It specifies CASSLESLAGTYEQYF. The variable domain in full, with the rest retrieved from reference TRBV5-1 and TRBJ2-7, is KAGVTQTPRYLIKTRGQQVTLSCSPISGHRSVSWYQQTPGQGLQFLFEYFSETQRNKGNFPGRFSGRQFSNSRSEMNVSTLELGDSALYLCASSLESLAGTYEQYFGPGTRLTVT.

This clonotype was seen more than once but under ten times. V is TRBV12-3 or TRBV12-4 and J is TRBJ2-7, with 8 bases aligning to TRBD2. The CDR3 contains 13 residues. J was trimmed by 4 bases and V by 6 bases; bases with no gene match: 5. CDR3 amino acids: CASSQLAVYEQYF. The DNA for the CDR3 is TGTGCCAGCAGCCAACTAGCGGTTTACGAGCAGTACTTC.

CDR3 in DNA: TGTGCCAGTAATTACTACGAGCAGTACTTC. This translates into CASNYYEQYF. The rearrangement links TRBV19 to TRBJ2-7; D unresolved. V shed 7 bases and J shed 3 bases, with 4 bases lying between them. This CDR3 comprises 10 residues. CDR1 LNHDA and CDR2 SQIVND come from the germline V gene (reference sequence). The complete variable domain, with remaining parts taken from reference TRBV19 and TRBJ2-7, reads DGGITQSPKYLFRKEGQNVTLSCEQNLNHDAMYWYRQDPGQGLRLIYYSQIVNDFQKGDIAEGYSVSREKKESFPLTVTSAQKNPTAFYLCASNYYEQYFGPGTRLTVT.

V is TRBV18 and J is TRBJ2-7; tentative D call: TRBD1 (5 bases). Trimming cost V 2 bases and J 0 bases, with 11 bases left between them. The CDR3 spans 15 residues. Germline loops: CDR1 KGHSH, CDR2 LQKENI. The CDR3 nucleotides are TGTGCCAGCTCACCAGTCAGGGCCAGCTCCTACGAGCAGTACTTC. Residues: CASSPVRASSYEQYF. The variable domain in full, completed from reference TRBV18 and TRBJ2-7, reads NAGVMQNPRHLVRRRGQEARLRCSPMKGHSHVYWYRQLPEEGLKFMVYLQKENIIDESGMPKERFSAEFPKEGPSILRIQQVVRGDSAAYFCASSPVRASSYEQYFGPGTRLTVT.

This clonotype was seen more than once but under ten times. The CDR3 DNA follows: TGCAGTGCCATAGGGCGGCTAGCGGGAGCAGATACGCAGTATTTT. It is translated as CSAIGRLAGADTQYF. The V call is TRBV20-1, the J call TRBJ2-3; 10 positions agree with TRBD2. The CDR3 covers 15 residues. The germline CDR1 and CDR2 sequences are DFQATT and SNEGSKA (reference sequence). With 6 bases clipped from V and 4 bases from J, the junction kept 10 bases outside the gene matches.

The count of this clonotype is one. Since a much larger clone is just one base distant, this may be a read error. This sequence joins TRBV12-3 or TRBV12-4 and TRBJ2-1; D may be TRBD2 (6 bases). V lost 3 bases and J lost 6, with 15 bases in between. This CDR3 region has 15 residues. In nucleotides, the CDR3 is TGTGCCAGCAGTTTCCTGGCAGGGAGGTTCAATGAGCAGTTCTTC. Protein: CASSFLAGRFNEQFF.

This clonotype was seen more than once but under ten times. The V and J genes are TRBV10-3 and TRBJ1-6; tentatively, D is TRBD1 (5 bases). Germline V gene sequence: CDR1 ENHRY, CDR2 SYGVKD. V gave up 6 bases and J gave up 6 bases, with 6 bases separating them. The CDR3 extends over 12 amino acids. The CDR3 DNA is TGTGCCATCAGGGGACTTAATTCACCCCTCCACTTT. Translation: CAIRGLNSPLHF.

This clonotype has just a few counts. The J gene is TRBJ2-4, the V gene TRBV2, with 8 bases identical to TRBD1. The germline CDR1 and CDR2 sequences are SNHLY and FYNNEI. This CDR3 is 14 amino acids long. V dropped 5 bases and J dropped 6; count of bases not matched to a gene: 6. The CDR3 DNA reads TGTGCCAGCAGTCGACAGGGGTCGTCAAACATTCAGTACTTC. This codes for CASSRQGSSNIQYF.

This clonotype has more than one count but fewer than ten. The rearrangement uses TRBV25-1 and TRBJ2-5; 7 nucleotides line up with TRBD2. The ends lost 1 base at V and 11 bases at J; junction bases unmatched: 13. CDR1 and CDR2 (germline): MGHDK, SYGVNS. CDR3 length equals 15 residues. The CDR3 here is CASSEFGGSRDEQYF. In DNA form, the CDR3 reads TGTGCCAGCAGTGAATTCGGCGGGAGTAGGGATGAGCAGTACTTC.

The rearrangement uses TRBV28 and TRBJ1-1, with TRBD1 identical over 7 bases. Trimming cost V 2 bases and J 3 bases; bases outside gene matches: 9. Germline CDR1 MDHEN, CDR2 SYDVKM. The CDR3 spans 16 residues. Here the CDR3 DNA reads TGTGCCAGCAGTTTAAGCCCAACAGGGGCAGACACTGAAGCTTTCTTT. Residues: CASSLSPTGADTEAFF.

This clonotype has just a few counts. The rearrangement joins TRBV3-1 to TRBJ2-4; 12 bases are shared with TRBD1. V shed 4 bases and J 3 bases; nucleotides not matched to a gene: 4. The CDR3 has 16 residues. Germline V gene data show CDR1 as LGHDT and CDR2 as YNNKEL (reference sequence). CDR3 DNA sequence: TGTGCCAGCAGCCTCGGGACAGGGGGCGTCAAAAACATTCAGTACTTC. Translation gives CASSLGTGGVKNIQYF.